This T cell receptor beta chain was recovered during a study of blood T cell repertoires in COVID-19. Some clones are missing from TCRdb's copy, which holds only in-frame ones; the method was immunoSEQ multiplex PCR. The sample shows some 220,000 clones, almost 85% of them seen only once. Only one count was recorded for this clone. Germline loops: CDR1 SGDLS, CDR2 YYNGEE. V trimming: 2 bases; J trimming: 6 bases; junction bases outside the gene matches: 8. The CDR3 spans 15 residues. This clonotype was obtained from a woman between 65 and 79 years old with COVID-19, enrolled during active disease. The specimen was peripheral blood. The chain links TRBV9 to TRBJ2-3; 8 nucleotides agree with TRBD2. CDR3 region: CASSVFSGARDTQYF. The CDR3 coding sequence is TGTGCCAGCAGCGTTTTTAGCGGGGCCCGCGATACGCAGTATTTT.